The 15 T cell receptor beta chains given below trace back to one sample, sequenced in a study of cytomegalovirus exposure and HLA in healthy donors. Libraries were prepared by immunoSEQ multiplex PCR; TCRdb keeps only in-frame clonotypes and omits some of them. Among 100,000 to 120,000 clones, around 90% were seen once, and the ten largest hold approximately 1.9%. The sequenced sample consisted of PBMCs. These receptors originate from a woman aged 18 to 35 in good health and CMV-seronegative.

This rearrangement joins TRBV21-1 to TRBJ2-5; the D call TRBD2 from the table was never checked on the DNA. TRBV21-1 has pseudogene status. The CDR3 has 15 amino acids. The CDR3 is CASFGVAGVLETQYF. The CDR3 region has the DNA TGTGCCAGTTTTGGAGTAGCGGGAGTATTGGAGACCCAGTACTTC.

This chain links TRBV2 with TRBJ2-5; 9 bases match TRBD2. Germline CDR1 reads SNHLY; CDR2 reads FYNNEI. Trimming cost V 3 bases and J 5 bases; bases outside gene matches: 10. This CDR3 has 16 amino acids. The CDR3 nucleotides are TGTGCCAGCAGTGAGTACGGCGGGGGGGCCGAGGAGACCCAGTACTTC. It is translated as CASSEYGGGAEETQYF.

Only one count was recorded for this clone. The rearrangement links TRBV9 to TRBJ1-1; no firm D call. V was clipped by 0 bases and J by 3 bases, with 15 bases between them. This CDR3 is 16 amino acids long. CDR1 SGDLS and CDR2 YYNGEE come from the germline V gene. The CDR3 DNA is TGTGCCAGCAGCGTAGGTGGACGGGCCGGGGACACTGAAGCTTTCTTT. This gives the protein CASSVGGRAGDTEAFF.

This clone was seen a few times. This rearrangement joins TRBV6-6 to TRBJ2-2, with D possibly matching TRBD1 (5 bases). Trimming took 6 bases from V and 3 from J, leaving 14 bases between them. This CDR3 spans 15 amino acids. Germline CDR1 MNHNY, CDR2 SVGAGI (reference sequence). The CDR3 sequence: CASSPPGQYTGELFF. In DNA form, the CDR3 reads TGTGCCAGCAGCCCCCCTGGACAATACACCGGGGAGCTGTTTTTT.

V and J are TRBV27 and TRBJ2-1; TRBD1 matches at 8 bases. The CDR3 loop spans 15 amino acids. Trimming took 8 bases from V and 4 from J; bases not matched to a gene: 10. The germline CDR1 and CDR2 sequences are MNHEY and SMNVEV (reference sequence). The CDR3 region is CASLPGTGLYNEQFF. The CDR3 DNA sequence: TGTGCCAGCTTACCCGGGACAGGCCTTTACAATGAGCAGTTCTTC.

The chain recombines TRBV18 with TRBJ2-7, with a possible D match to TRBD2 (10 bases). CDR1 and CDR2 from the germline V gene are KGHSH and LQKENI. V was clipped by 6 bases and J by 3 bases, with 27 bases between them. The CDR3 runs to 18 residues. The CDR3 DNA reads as TGTGCCAGCTCGCCCGGGACAGGGTCAGCGGGAGGGTTCTACGAGCAGTACTTC. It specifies CASSPGTGSAGGFYEQYF. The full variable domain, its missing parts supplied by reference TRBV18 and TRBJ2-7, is NAGVMQNPRHLVRRRGQEARLRCSPMKGHSHVYWYRQLPEEGLKFMVYLQKENIIDESGMPKERFSAEFPKEGPSILRIQQVVRGDSAAYFCASSPGTGSAGGFYEQYFGPGTRLTVT.

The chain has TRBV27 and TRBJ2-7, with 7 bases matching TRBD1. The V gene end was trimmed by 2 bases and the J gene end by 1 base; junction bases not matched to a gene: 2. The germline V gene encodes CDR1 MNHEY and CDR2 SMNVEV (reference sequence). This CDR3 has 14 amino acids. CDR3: CASSLDRVSYEQYF. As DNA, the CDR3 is TGTGCCAGCAGTTTAGACAGGGTGTCCTACGAGCAGTACTTC.

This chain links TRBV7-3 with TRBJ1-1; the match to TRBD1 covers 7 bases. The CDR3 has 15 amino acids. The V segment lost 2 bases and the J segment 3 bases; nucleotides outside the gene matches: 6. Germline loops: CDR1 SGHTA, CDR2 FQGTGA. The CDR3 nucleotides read TGTGCCAGCAGCTTAGCTGGAGGGGGCGACACTGAAGCTTTCTTT. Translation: CASSLAGGGDTEAFF.

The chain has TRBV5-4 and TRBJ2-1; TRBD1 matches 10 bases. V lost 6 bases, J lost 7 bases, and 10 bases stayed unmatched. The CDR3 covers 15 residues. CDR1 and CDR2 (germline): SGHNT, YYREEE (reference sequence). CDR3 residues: CASKYGTGAGNEQFF. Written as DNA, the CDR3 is TGTGCCAGCAAATATGGGACAGGGGCTGGGAATGAGCAGTTCTTC.

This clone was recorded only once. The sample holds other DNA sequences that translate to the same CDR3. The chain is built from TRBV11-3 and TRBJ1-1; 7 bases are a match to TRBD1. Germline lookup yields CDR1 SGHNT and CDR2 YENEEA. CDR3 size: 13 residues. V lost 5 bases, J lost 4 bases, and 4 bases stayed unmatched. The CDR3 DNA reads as TGTGCCAGCAGCGCAGGGGGAGGCACTGAAGCTTTCTTT. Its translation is CASSAGGGTEAFF.

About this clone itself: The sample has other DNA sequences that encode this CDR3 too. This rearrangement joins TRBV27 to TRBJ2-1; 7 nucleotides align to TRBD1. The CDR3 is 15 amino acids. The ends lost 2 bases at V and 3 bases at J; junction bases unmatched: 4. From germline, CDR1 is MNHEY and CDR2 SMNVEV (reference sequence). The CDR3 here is CASSLGQGVYNEQFF. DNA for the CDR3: TGTGCCAGCAGTTTAGGGCAGGGGGTCTACAATGAGCAGTTCTTC.

The CDR3 sequence: CAWSVLSGGAGDTQYF. DNA for the CDR3: TGTGCCTGGAGTGTCCTATCCGGGGGGGCCGGAGATACGCAGTATTTT. This sequence joins TRBV30 and TRBJ2-3, with 8 bases lining up with TRBD2. With V trimmed by 0 bases and J by 5 bases, 10 bases remained unmatched. The CDR3 is 16 amino acids. Looked up from germline, CDR1 is GTSNPN and CDR2 is SVGIG (reference sequence).

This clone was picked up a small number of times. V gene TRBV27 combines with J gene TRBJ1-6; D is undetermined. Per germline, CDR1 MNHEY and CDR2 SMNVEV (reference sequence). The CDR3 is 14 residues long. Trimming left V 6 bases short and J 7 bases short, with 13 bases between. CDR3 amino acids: CASSVSRANSPLHF. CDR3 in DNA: TGTGCCAGCAGCGTTTCGCGGGCGAATTCACCCCTCCACTTT.

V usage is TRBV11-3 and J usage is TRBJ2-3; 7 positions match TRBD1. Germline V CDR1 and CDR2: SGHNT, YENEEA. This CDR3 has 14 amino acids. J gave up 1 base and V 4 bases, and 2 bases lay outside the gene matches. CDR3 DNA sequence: TGTGCCAGCAGCTCGGGGACAGGCACAGATACGCAGTATTTT. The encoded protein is CASSSGTGTDTQYF.

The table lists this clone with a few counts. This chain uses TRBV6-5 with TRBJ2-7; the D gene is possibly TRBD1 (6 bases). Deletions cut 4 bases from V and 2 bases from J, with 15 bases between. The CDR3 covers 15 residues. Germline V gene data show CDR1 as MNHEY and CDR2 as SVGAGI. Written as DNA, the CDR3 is TGTGCCAGCAGTTTACGGACAGCCGTAACCTACGAGCAGTACTTC. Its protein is CASSLRTAVTYEQYF.